Listed below are T cell receptor beta chains from one sample, sequenced in a study of CD8+CD57+ T cells in acquired aplastic anemia. TCRdb reprocessed the reads with MiXCR, giving one entry per CDR3 protein. In the table there are 42,000 or so distinct CDR3 sequences, 65% to 70% of which are singletons. The sample comprised sorted CD4+, CD8+, or CD8+CD57+ T cells (not recorded which) from PBMCs. The source of these receptors is a human donor in good health, serving as a control. CDR3s include the opening cysteine and the closing phenylalanine or tryptophan. The D gene is left open where the match is weak. The size of a clone is reported for some rows only, either as once, few or many, or as a class for expanded clones.

>-|TRBV5-1|-|TRBJ2-7
TGCGCCAGCAAGGGGACCGGACAGAGGTACGAGCAGTACTTC
CASKGTGQRYEQYF
>-|TRBV20-1|TRBD2|TRBJ2-1
TGCAGTGCTAGAGCTAGCGGGGGGGTAATGGCGGGTGAGCAGTTCTTC
CSARASGGVMAGEQFF
>-|TRBV30|TRBD2|TRBJ2-7
TGTGCCTGGGATCGACTAGCGGGAGGCGAGCAGTACTTC
CAWDRLAGGEQYF
>-|TRBV29-1|-|TRBJ2-3
TGCAGCGTTGAAAGGATAAGTTCGAGCACAGATACGCAGTATTTT
CSVERISSSTDTQYF
>many|TRBV6-2/TRBV6-3|-|TRBJ1-5
TGTGCCAGCACCGGACTTAAGCCCCATAGCAATCAGCCCCAGCATTTT
CASTGLKPHSNQPQHF
>medium-sized|TRBV5-1|TRBD1|TRBJ2-7
TGCGCCAGCCAGTGGGGGACAGGCACCTACGAGCAGTACTTC
CASQWGTGTYEQYF
>-|TRBV2|-|TRBJ1-6
TGTGCCAGCATAGGAACAGGGAGTAATTCACCCCTCCACTTT
CASIGTGSNSPLHF
>-|TRBV19|-|TRBJ2-3
TGTGCCAGTAGTCCCGACACAGATACGCAGTATTTT
CASSPDTDTQYF
>-|TRBV7-6|TRBD1|TRBJ1-2
TGTGCCAGCAGCTTAGACCCGGGACAGGGTGGGACTAACCATGGCTACACCTTC
CASSLDPGQGGTNHGYTF
>many|TRBV30|TRBD1|TRBJ1-5
TGTGCCTGGAGTGGGACAGGGGGGGGTCAGCCCCAGCATTTT
CAWSGTGGGQPQHF
>many|TRBV6-1|TRBD1|TRBJ1-2
TGTGCCAGCGCCCGAGGGACAGGGAGGTCTGGCTACACCTTC
CASARGTGRSGYTF
>-|TRBV9|TRBD1|TRBJ1-5
TGTGCCAGCAGCGCGGGACAGGGTTCCAATCAGCCCCAGCATTTT
CASSAGQGSNQPQHF
>-|TRBV15|TRBD1|TRBJ2-7
TGTGCCACCAGCAGACAGGGGGCCCTTCGGAACGAGCAGTACTTC
CATSRQGALRNEQYF
>many|TRBV12-3/TRBV12-4|TRBD1|TRBJ1-6
TGTGCCAGCAGTTTAGCGCCGACAGGGCTTCATAATTCACCCCTCCACTTT
CASSLAPTGLHNSPLHF
>medium-sized|TRBV7-9|-|TRBJ1-1
TGTGCCAGCAGCTTAGACCAGGGCAACACTGAAGCTTTCTTT
CASSLDQGNTEAFF
>-|TRBV29-1|-|TRBJ2-5
TGCAGCGTACCGGGAGTACAAGAGACCCAGTACTTC
CSVPGVQETQYF
>many|TRBV3-1|-|TRBJ1-3
TGTGCCAGCAGCCAAGTGGGGGGGGCGACTGGAAACACCATATATTTT
CASSQVGGATGNTIYF
>many|TRBV6-1|-|TRBJ2-7
TGTGCCAGCAGTGATTGGCAGGGCTACGAGCAGTACTTC
CASSDWQGYEQYF
>-|TRBV2|-|TRBJ1-1
TGTGCCAGCAGTGAGGACCCGGGCTTGAACACTGAAGCTTTCTTT
CASSEDPGLNTEAFF
>-|TRBV29-1|-|TRBJ1-6
TGCAGCCTAAGAAAAGGACGACGAAATTCACCCCTCCACTTT
CSLRKGRRNSPLHF
>medium-sized|TRBV19|-|TRBJ2-1
TGTGCCAGTAGTTTCCTAGCCCAATACAATGAGCAGTTCTTC
CASSFLAQYNEQFF
>once|TRBV7-7|TRBD1|TRBJ2-5
TGTGCCAGCAGCTCGACAGGGTTGGAGACCCAGTACTTC
CASSSTGLETQYF
>many|TRBV6-5|-|TRBJ1-4
TGTGCCAGCAGTTATACTATAGGGTTACTGTTTTTT
CASSYTIGLLFF
>many|TRBV28|-|TRBJ2-7
TGTGCCAGCAGTTTATGGGGCGGGATCCACGAGCAGTACTTC
CASSLWGGIHEQYF
>-|TRBV5-1|TRBD2|TRBJ2-1
TGCGCCAGCAGCCTTAGCGGGGGGGATGAGCAGTTCTTC
CASSLSGGDEQFF
>-|TRBV7-6|-|TRBJ2-7
TGTGCCAGCAGCTTAAGTGCACAGACCTCCTACGAGCAGTACTTC
CASSLSAQTSYEQYF
>-|TRBV13|-|TRBJ2-1
TGTGCCAGCAGCTTATCTGGCCTAGGTGGAAATGAGCAGTTCTTC
CASSLSGLGGNEQFF
>-|TRBV7-8|TRBD1|TRBJ2-7
TGTGCCAGCAGCTTAGTGTGGACAGGGATGTCCTACGAGCAGTACTTC
CASSLVWTGMSYEQYF
>-|TRBV5-1|-|TRBJ1-3
TGCGCCAGCAGCCTCGATCCACCCGACTCTGGAAACACCATATATTTT
CASSLDPPDSGNTIYF
>many|TRBV11-2|-|TRBJ1-4
TGTGCCAGCAAGCTGGGTACTAATGAAAAACTGTTTTTT
CASKLGTNEKLFF
>many|TRBV27|-|TRBJ2-1
TGTGCCAGCAGTTTATCGGACACCTACAATGAGCAGTTCTTC
CASSLSDTYNEQFF
>-|TRBV7-7|-|TRBJ1-2
TGTGCTAGCAGCTTCGGTTTTTACACCTTC
CASSFGFYTF
>-|TRBV6-4|TRBD1|TRBJ2-7
TGTGCCTGCAGTGACCGGACAGGGGGCGTACACGAGCAGTACTTC
CACSDRTGGVHEQYF
>-|TRBV15|TRBD1|TRBJ1-5
TGTGCCACCAGCAGCCGCACCGGGACAGACTATCAGCCCCAGCATTTT
CATSSRTGTDYQPQHF
>-|TRBV11-1|TRBD1|TRBJ1-2
TGTGCCAGCAGCCTGCCGGGACAGGGTGGGACTAACCATGGCTACACCTTC
CASSLPGQGGTNHGYTF
>-|TRBV2|-|TRBJ1-2
TGTGCCAGCAGCACTTACAAGGGGGGCCTCTATGGCTACACCTTC
CASSTYKGGLYGYTF
>-|TRBV20-1|-|TRBJ2-7
TGCAGTGCTAGAGGTTCATCCTACGAGCAGTACTTC
CSARGSSYEQYF
>-|TRBV29-1|TRBD1|TRBJ2-7
TGCAGCGTTGAAACAGGGGGATCATACGAGCAGTACTTC
CSVETGGSYEQYF
>-|TRBV2|-|TRBJ1-1
TGTGCCAGCAGTGAACCCGCACTGAGAAACACTGAAGCTTTCTTT
CASSEPALRNTEAFF
>-|TRBV19|-|TRBJ2-5
TGTGCCAGCAGCACCGCGAGGGCGGGGGCTTACCAAGAGACCCAGTACTTC
CASSTARAGAYQETQYF
>few|TRBV20-1|-|TRBJ1-2
TGCAGTGCTAGTTCGCGCGCTTCGAACTATGGCTACACCTTC
CSASSRASNYGYTF
>-|TRBV11-1|TRBD2|TRBJ2-5
TGTGCCAGCAGCCCGATCCTAGCGGGGGGGCCGGGGGAGACCCAGTACTTC
CASSPILAGGPGETQYF
>few|TRBV19|-|TRBJ1-2
TGTGCCAGCAATAGAGGGTGGGCCTATGGCTACACCTTC
CASNRGWAYGYTF
>-|TRBV10-1|-|TRBJ1-2
TGCGCCAGCAGTGAGTGGACGGAGTATGGCTACACCTTC
CASSEWTEYGYTF
>few|TRBV29-1|-|TRBJ2-1
TGCAGCGTGGGAAGTGCGCAGTTCTTC
CSVGSAQFF
>-|TRBV19|-|TRBJ2-7
TGTGCCAGTAGTATAGGAGGGGCCTACGAGCAGTACTTC
CASSIGGAYEQYF
>few|TRBV25-1|-|TRBJ2-1
TGTGCCAGCAGTAGCCCGGGCGACTACAATGAGCAGTTCTTC
CASSSPGDYNEQFF
>medium-sized|TRBV19|-|TRBJ1-5
TGTGCCAGTACCCCCTGGGATAGCAATCAGCCCCAGCATTTT
CASTPWDSNQPQHF
>many|TRBV5-6|TRBD1|TRBJ2-7
TGTGCCAGCAGCTTCGGGACAGGGGCCTACGAGCAGTACTTC
CASSFGTGAYEQYF
>-|TRBV19|-|TRBJ2-7
TGTGCCAGTAGTACCTGGGATCGGTACGAGCAGTACTTC
CASSTWDRYEQYF
>once|TRBV29-1|-|TRBJ2-7
TGCAGCGTTGAAAGGACGGCAGGGTTCGTCAACGAGCAGTACTTC
CSVERTAGFVNEQYF
>-|TRBV2|TRBD2|TRBJ2-5
TGTGCCAGCAGTGACGGGACTAGCGGTGAGACCCAGTACTTC
CASSDGTSGETQYF
>many|TRBV28|-|TRBJ1-2
TGTGCCAGCAGTTTTGCCTCCTCGGGGTATGGCTACACCTTC
CASSFASSGYGYTF
>-|TRBV29-1|-|TRBJ2-2
TGCAGCGTTGGGAGAGGGGTGGGGGTCACCGGGGAGCTGTTTTTT
CSVGRGVGVTGELFF
>-|TRBV7-8|-|TRBJ2-1
TGTGCCAGCAGCTTTAGGGGGGCCTCCTACAATGAGCAGTCCTTC
CASSFRGASYNEQSF
>-|TRBV19|-|TRBJ1-2
TGTGCCAGTAGTAAGGGACGGAACTATGGCTACACCTTC
CASSKGRNYGYTF
>few|TRBV15|-|TRBJ1-6
TGTGCCACCAGTGGAAGGGACATTTATTCACCCCTCCACTTT
CATSGRDIYSPLHF
>-|TRBV24-1|-|TRBJ2-5
TGTGCCACCCGAGACAGTGGTGAAGAGACCCAGTACTTC
CATRDSGEETQYF
>once|TRBV7-3|-|TRBJ2-7
TGTGCCAGCAGCTTAGGACCAGGGTCAACCTACGAGAAGTACTTC
CASSLGPGSTYEKYF